Only a few counts were recorded for the clone carrying this T cell receptor (beta chain). The CDR3 consists of 13 residues. Per germline, CDR1 SGHTA and CDR2 FQGTGA. V dropped 2 bases and J dropped 6 bases, with 11 bases sitting between them. This sample stems from a study of blood T cell repertoires in COVID-19. Study as a whole: PBMCs, B-cell-depleted T cells, or T cells provided the cDNA or gDNA that made up the material.

Sequencing used immunoSEQ multiplex PCR; TCRdb keeps in-frame clones, though not all of them. The sample yields around 150,000 clones, 75% to 90% seen once. The sequencing input was peripheral blood. The genes are TRBV7-3 and TRBJ2-7, with D maybe TRBD2 (5 bases). The sequence was obtained from a human donor with acute or convalescent COVID-19. The donor label of this sample is uncertain. CDR3: CASSLQYGSEQYF. CDR3 in DNA: TGTGCCAGCAGCTTACAGTATGGGAGCGAGCAGTACTTC.